This TCR beta chain was profiled in a study of cytotoxic CD8 clonotypes in ibrutinib-treated CLL. Study background: The authors obtained response samples at a median of approximately 12 months of treatment, range 6 to 36. General study points: Public clonotypes showed up rarely, and on treatment they shrank or held steady.

With sequencing, the targeted depth ranged from 1 in 200,000 to 1 in 1 million T cells. The protocol was immunoSEQ multiplex PCR, while the TCRdb copy is restricted to in-frame clones and leaves out a portion. The sample holds tens of thousands of clones, about three quarters seen once. Germline V gives CDR1 SGHKS, CDR2 YYEKEE (reference sequence). This CDR3 spans 14 amino acids. Trimming shortened V by 6 bases and J by 2 bases, and 14 bases separated the two germline ends. Worth noting for this clone: The antigen remains unidentified.

This TCR was sampled from a human donor with chronic lymphocytic leukemia. This chain uses TRBV5-5 with TRBJ2-5, with D perhaps given as TRBD1 or TRBD2 (5 bases each). This sample comprised PBMCs, obtained after 12 months of ibrutinib treatment. The CDR3 bases are TGTGCCAGCACACCCCGTTGGGGGCAAGAGACCCAGTACTTC. This sequence encodes CASTPRWGQETQYF.